The 29 T cell receptor beta chains listed next were all sequenced from one sample in a study of cytomegalovirus exposure and HLA in healthy donors. PCR amplification relied on 60 Vbeta primers (plus 13 Jbeta primers). Using immunoSEQ multiplex PCR, the repertoire was profiled, and TCRdb retains in-frame clones only, with some absent. The sample yields around 110,000 clones, roughly three fifths seen once. The material sequenced was PBMCs. Source of these receptors: a woman aged 40 to 50 in good health and CMV-seropositive.

V gene TRBV4-2 combines with J gene TRBJ2-7, with TRBD1 identical over 7 bases. Looked up from germline, CDR1 is LGHNA and CDR2 is YNFKEQ. V shed 1 base and J 4 bases; nucleotides not matched to a gene: 7. The CDR3 sequence is 15 residues long. The CDR3, as DNA: TGTGCCAGCAGCCAAGTGGGGGACAGAGAGTACGAGCAGTACTTC. Its protein product is CASSQVGDREYEQYF.

V usage is TRBV5-1 and J usage is TRBJ2-1; 9 bases are shared with TRBD2. Germline lookup yields CDR1 SGHRS and CDR2 YFSETQ. V trimming: 0 bases; J trimming: 6 bases; junction bases outside the gene matches: 4. The CDR3 extends over 15 amino acids. CDR3 bases: TGCGCCAGCAGCTTGGTCAGCGGGGGGCCCAATGAGCAGTTCTTC. It specifies CASSLVSGGPNEQFF.

The V and J genes are TRBV19 and TRBJ2-2; D gene uncertain. Germline lookup yields CDR1 LNHDA and CDR2 SQIVND (reference sequence). This CDR3 spans 13 amino acids. Trimming cost V 1 base and J 7 bases, with 7 bases left between them. The CDR3 loop is CASSIGRVGELFF. In DNA form, the CDR3 reads TGTGCCAGTAGTATAGGTCGGGTCGGGGAGCTGTTTTTT.

The sample holds a few counts of this clone. The chain is built from TRBV4-2 and TRBJ2-2, with 9 bases lining up with TRBD1. CDR1 LGHNA and CDR2 YNFKEQ come from the germline V gene. The CDR3 runs 15 residues. Trimming cost V 3 bases and J 7 bases; bases outside gene matches: 6. DNA for the CDR3: TGTGCCAGCAGCCAGAGGACAGGGGCTATCGGGGAGCTGTTTTTT. It translates to CASSQRTGAIGELFF.

The chain recombines TRBV18 with TRBJ2-7; a weak D match, TRBD1 (7 bases). V lost 3 bases, J lost 0 bases, and 18 bases lay in between. This CDR3 spans 17 amino acids. Germline CDR1 KGHSH, CDR2 LQKENI. The CDR3 is CASSPQRGRGSSYEQYF. The CDR3 DNA reads TGTGCCAGCTCACCCCAAAGGGGGCGGGGAAGCTCCTACGAGCAGTACTTC.

A word on this clone: Other DNA sequences in this specimen translate into the identical CDR3. The chain recombines TRBV14 with TRBJ2-7, with D maybe TRBD1 (6 bases). The CDR3 runs to 14 residues. Germline loops: CDR1 SGHDN, CDR2 FVKESK. V lost 3 bases to trimming and J lost 3 bases, with 12 bases between them. The CDR3 region has the DNA TGTGCCAGCAGCCAGGCTAACAGGGTCTACGAGCAGTACTTC. Residues: CASSQANRVYEQYF.

The chain employs TRBV9 and TRBJ2-1; D is possibly TRBD2 (6 bases). The CDR3 runs 17 residues. Per the germline V gene, CDR1 is SGDLS and CDR2 is YYNGEE. Trimming pared 0 bases from V and 8 bases from J, leaving 21 bases between. In DNA form, the CDR3 reads TGTGCCAGCAGCGTAGGGACGGACTACCCCCATTGGGATGAGCAGTTCTTC. It translates to CASSVGTDYPHWDEQFF.

This clone was seen more than once but under ten times. CDR3 nucleotide sequence: TGTGCCAGCTCACCACGGGACAGGGTTCGATGGAATGAGCAGTTCTTC. Translation gives CASSPRDRVRWNEQFF. The chain links TRBV18 to TRBJ2-1; 9 bases map to TRBD1. Germline CDR1 and CDR2: KGHSH and LQKENI. The CDR3 is made up of 16 amino acids. The V and J ends lost 1 base and 7 bases, in that order; junction bases with no gene match: 8.

This chain joins TRBV5-1 and TRBJ2-7, with TRBD2 as a possible D gene (6 bases). The germline V gene has CDR1 SGHRS and CDR2 YFSETQ. This CDR3 has 16 residues. V lost 4 bases and J lost 2, with 19 bases in between. The chain's CDR3 is CASSPGLSASAYEQYF. CDR3 in DNA: TGCGCCAGCAGCCCGGGACTTTCCGCCTCGGCCTACGAGCAGTACTTC.

The chain carries TRBV7-9 and TRBJ2-3; TRBD1 matches at 7 bases. This CDR3 comprises 14 residues. V dropped 5 bases and J dropped 2; count of bases not matched to a gene: 4. The germline V gene encodes CDR1 SEHNR and CDR2 FQNEAQ (reference sequence). CDR3 residues: CASSPGQYTDTQYF. The CDR3 DNA reads TGTGCCAGCAGCCCGGGACAGTACACAGATACGCAGTATTTT.

The chain links TRBV11-3 to TRBJ2-7; tentatively, D is TRBD1 (6 bases). The germline CDR1 and CDR2 sequences are SGHNT and YENEEA. V was clipped by 4 bases and J by 7 bases, with 20 bases between them. The CDR3 has 15 residues. DNA of the CDR3: TGTGCCAGCAGCTCCTACAGGGAATCTCTAGGAGAGCAGTACTTC. Protein: CASSSYRESLGEQYF.

This rearrangement joins TRBV28 to TRBJ2-1; tentative D call: TRBD1 (6 bases). The V gene lost 4 bases and the J gene lost 3 bases, with 10 bases spanning the gap. CDR3 length equals 14 residues. Germline CDR1 reads MDHEN; CDR2 reads SYDVKM. The CDR3 sequence: CASSSQGNYNEQFF. The CDR3, as DNA: TGTGCCAGCAGTTCTCAGGGGAACTACAATGAGCAGTTCTTC.

The chain has TRBV19 and TRBJ2-2; possibly TRBD2 for D (6 bases). Germline V lookup: CDR1 LNHDA, CDR2 SQIVND (reference sequence). V gave up 3 bases and J gave up 5 bases, with 16 bases separating them. The CDR3 is 16 residues long. This CDR3 is CASSMGRRDGTGELFF. The DNA of the CDR3 is TGTGCCAGTAGTATGGGTAGGCGGGACGGGACCGGGGAGCTGTTTTTT.

This clone has only a few counts. This rearrangement joins TRBV7-8 to TRBJ2-3; D call uncertain. Trimming removed 0 bases from V and 6 bases from J, with 10 bases in between. This CDR3 is 14 amino acids long. Germline values: CDR1 SGHVS, CDR2 FQNEAQ. CDR3 in amino acids: CASSLASDWDTQYF. The CDR3 nucleotides are TGTGCCAGCAGCTTAGCCAGCGACTGGGATACGCAGTATTTT.

This chain connects TRBV7-2 to TRBJ2-3; no firm D call. Germline V gene sequence: CDR1 SGHTA, CDR2 FQGNSA. V was shortened by 2 bases and J by 4 bases, with 13 bases between the two germline ends. The CDR3 totals 15 residues. The CDR3 region has the DNA TGTGCCAGCAGCTTACTAGGAGATTCCTCAGATACGCAGTATTTT. This gives the protein CASSLLGDSSDTQYF.

The gene calls are TRBV6-1 and TRBJ2-3; 8 bases agree with TRBD1. There are 15 residues in the CDR3. The J segment lost 4 bases and the V segment lost 3 bases, leaving 6 bases of the junction unmatched. CDR1 MNHNS and CDR2 SASEGT come from the germline V gene. The CDR3 bases are TGTGCCAGCAGTGACGGGACAGGTCACTCAGATACGCAGTATTTT. It yields the protein CASSDGTGHSDTQYF.

The chain joins TRBV19 to TRBJ2-5, with TRBD1 as a possible D gene (6 bases). The CDR3 is 14 amino acids. The germline V gene has CDR1 LNHDA and CDR2 SQIVND (reference sequence). V gave up 5 bases and J gave up 0 bases, with 10 bases separating them. CDR3 nucleotides: TGTGCCAGTAGTCAACAGGGCCACCAAGAGACCCAGTACTTC. It is translated as CASSQQGHQETQYF.

The V gene is TRBV7-9, the J gene TRBJ1-1, with 9 bases lining up with TRBD1. Germline V CDR1 and CDR2: SEHNR, FQNEAQ (reference sequence). The CDR3 is 15 residues long. After removal of 5 bases from V and 5 bases from J, the junction contained 9 bases not matched to a gene. The CDR3: CASSDPGQGVTEAFF. CDR3 in DNA: TGTGCCAGCAGCGACCCGGGACAGGGAGTAACTGAAGCTTTCTTT. The full variable domain, in which reference TRBV7-9 and TRBJ1-1 provide the parts outside the CDR3, is DTGVSQNPRHKITKRGQNVTFRCDPISEHNRLYWYRQTLGQGPEFLTYFQNEAQLEKSRLLSDRFSAERPKGSFSTLEIQRTEQGDSAMYLCASSDPGQGVTEAFFGQGTRLTVV.

This chain connects TRBV2 to TRBJ1-1; D gene unclear. The CDR3 contains 14 residues. V was clipped by 8 bases and J by 5 bases, with 18 bases between them. Germline CDR1 is SNHLY and CDR2 is FYNNEI. CDR3 sequence (DNA): TGTGCCAGCGCCTTTGAGTGGCGGTATACTGAAGCTTTCTTT. Amino acid sequence: CASAFEWRYTEAFF.

The gene calls are TRBV7-6 and TRBJ1-3, with D perhaps TRBD1 (6 bases). Trimming shortened V by 9 bases and J by 2 bases, and 11 bases separated the two germline ends. Per germline, CDR1 SGHVS and CDR2 FNYEAQ. The CDR3 consists of 13 residues. In nucleotides, the CDR3 is TGTGCCAGTAGTACAGGGCCTGGAAACACCATATATTTT. This encodes CASSTGPGNTIYF.

As regards this clone: Mismatch with germline at one junction end may stem from a read error. The chain joins TRBV5-1 to TRBJ2-3, with D uncertain. The CDR3 loop spans 15 amino acids. Germline-derived CDR1 and CDR2 are SGHRS and YFSETQ. The CDR3: CASSLRMSGTDRQYF. CDR3 in DNA: TGCGCCAGCAGCTTGCGGATGTCTGGCACAGATAGGCAGTATTTT.

The V call is TRBV5-6, the J call TRBJ2-3; the match to TRBD2 covers 11 bases. The length of the CDR3 is 16 residues. Germline CDR1 reads SGHDT; CDR2 reads YYEEEE. After removal of 4 bases from V and 2 bases from J, the junction contained 6 bases not matched to a gene. The DNA of the CDR3 is TGTGCCAGCAGCCCAGGGACTAGCGGATTCACAGATACGCAGTATTTT. This codes for CASSPGTSGFTDTQYF.

This clone came up a few times. The rearrangement links TRBV13 to TRBJ2-2; possibly TRBD2 for D (5 bases). This CDR3 has 14 amino acids. V was trimmed by 7 bases and J by 5 bases, leaving 14 bases between them. The germline CDR1 and CDR2 sequences are PRHDT and FYEKMQ (reference sequence). CDR3 sequence reads: CASTLRVRTGELFF. The CDR3 region has the DNA TGTGCCAGCACCCTGAGGGTTCGGACCGGGGAGCTGTTTTTT.

The sample holds a few counts of this clone. This rearrangement joins TRBV7-9 to TRBJ1-6, with no clear D. The V gene lost 3 bases and the J gene lost 6 bases, with 12 bases spanning the gap. The CDR3 has 15 residues. Germline lookup yields CDR1 SEHNR and CDR2 FQNEAQ (reference sequence). CDR3 nucleotide sequence: TGTGCCAGCAGCTTCGGCGGAGAGGGTAATTCACCCCTCCACTTT. It is translated as CASSFGGEGNSPLHF.

This clone was seen more than once but under ten times. The CDR3, as DNA: TGTGCCAGCAGCTGGGAGGGGGGAACAGATACGCAGTATTTT. It translates to CASSWEGGTDTQYF. V gene TRBV6-1 combines with J gene TRBJ2-3; maybe TRBD2 (7 bases). The CDR3 loop spans 14 amino acids. Per germline, CDR1 MNHNS and CDR2 SASEGT. The V end was cut by 6 bases, the J end by 3 bases, with 13 bases between.

The rearrangement uses TRBV6-5 and TRBJ2-7, with D uncertain. The length of the CDR3 is 13 residues. Germline loops: CDR1 MNHEY, CDR2 SVGAGI. Trimming shortened V by 4 bases and J by 4 bases, and 11 bases separated the two germline ends. CDR3 amino acids: CASSSPGRYEQYF. DNA of the CDR3: TGTGCCAGCAGTTCCCCCGGTCGGTACGAGCAGTACTTC.

CDR3 nucleotides: TGCAGCGTTTCGGGACTAGCTCCGAGGAGCTCCTACGAGCAGTACTTC. Protein: CSVSGLAPRSSYEQYF. The J gene is TRBJ2-7, the V gene TRBV29-1; 9 bases are shared with TRBD2. The CDR3 has 16 amino acids. V was pared by 5 bases and J by 0 bases, with 11 bases of the junction left unmatched. The germline gives CDR1 SQVTM, CDR2 ANQGSEA.

Remarks on this clone: Germline is not matched at one junction end, which may reflect a read error. The J gene is TRBJ1-4, the V gene TRBV10-1; D perhaps matches TRBD1 (6 bases). The CDR3 length is 13 residues. Germline V gene lookup returns CDR1 WNHNN and CDR2 SYGVQD (reference sequence). CDR3 region: CPNAGATNEKLFF. In nucleotides, the CDR3 is TGTCCCAACGCAGGGGCAACTAATGAAAAACTGTTTTTT.

V gene TRBV5-1 combines with J gene TRBJ1-2, with 7 bases that match TRBD1. This CDR3 is built from 19 residues. The germline V gene encodes CDR1 SGHRS and CDR2 YFSETQ. After removal of 4 bases from V and 7 bases from J, the junction contained 25 bases not matched to a gene. The CDR3: CASSLSAHYDRENWAGYTF. The CDR3 DNA is TGCGCCAGCAGCCTGTCCGCTCACTACGACAGGGAAAACTGGGCTGGCTACACCTTC.